This T cell receptor (beta chain) originates from a study of T cells in Graves' hyperthyroidism and ophthalmopathy (dated by TCRdb to the late 2010s). The study in broad terms: Peripheral blood was sampled at the time of initial diagnosis, prior to any treatment. To identify TCR V-J signatures that set the groups apart, the researchers used a discovery cohort of more than 95 patients, made up of under 45 with Graves' ophthalmopathy and 57 with stable Graves' hyperthyroidism. Prospective prediction of ophthalmopathy was tested in an independent validation cohort of fewer than 20 hyperthyroidism patients and approximately 17 patients who later progressed to ophthalmopathy. For training and testing, the 100 or so patients in the discovery cohort were randomly divided in a 7:3 ratio. In addition, the study compared T-cell repertoires in thyroid tissue and in blood from roughly 6 Graves' hyperthyroidism patients. Following sampling, methimazole starting at 30 mg daily was given to hyperthyroidism patients, and high-dose intravenous methylprednisolone was given to ophthalmopathy patients. The paper reports TCR Vbeta CDR3 sequencing of approximately 130 peripheral blood samples: around 45 ophthalmopathy, about 75 hyperthyroidism and 17 progressor patients. Broad study findings and their caveats: Ophthalmopathy was separated from stable hyperthyroidism by a 13 V-J signature model, with 87.88% sensitivity and roughly 84% specificity obtained in cross-validation and 80%/75% obtained in testing. In validation, the model predicted progression to ophthalmopathy a median of roughly 6.2 months before onset, with roughly 70% sensitivity and roughly 72% specificity. No statistical method was used to fix the sample size in advance, and group allocation was not hidden from the investigators. Most expanded thyroid clonotypes (frequency above 0.001) were also detected in blood, suggesting blood repertoires may reflect thyroid immune responses.

The TCR beta CDR3 regions were amplified from RNA transcripts. The first round of RT-PCR for the TCR CDR3 was performed with the HTBI primer set and the Qiagen OneStep RT-PCR kit. A second multiplex PCR round built the libraries, followed by size selection and purification. Libraries were sequenced paired-end with 100 bp reads on an Illumina HiSeq2000. Per the source publication's procedure: Raw data were processed with SOAPnuke, discarding reads with adapters, uncalled bases, mean Phred below 15, or no exact constant-primer or identifier match. High-quality paired reads were merged with COPE v1.2.5, and unique nucleotide sequences were defined as clonotypes. Clonotypes were aligned to IMGT TRBV, TRBD and TRBJ reference segments using MiTCR v1.1. The analysis was restricted to V-J combinations with a frequency above 0.0001, which together covered 99% to 99.2% of the repertoires. A TCS score was defined as the ratio between F50 (clonal expansion) and ExV (chaos), using BLOSUM62-based TCRdist between CDR3 peptides within each V-J. Welch's t-statistics and random forest reduced some 510 V-J features to roughly 13, which were used in a naive Bayes classifier (R e1071). TCRdb reworked the public reads: Q25 trimming with fastp, MiXCR clone assembly, productive beta chains retained. Entries are consolidated by CDR3 protein sequence, retaining the most common genes and DNA. The V and J calls follow TCRdb's processing rather than the paper's. The sample table shows some 600,000 distinct CDR3 sequences, and about 15% are seen once. Of the sample, roughly 6.2% falls within the top ten clones.

About this clonotype: Its antigen is still unknown. No per-base quality is available; no much larger clone lies one base away.

CDR1 and CDR2 were assigned from the germline V gene (reference sequence) as GTSNPN and SVGIG. V and J lose 1 base and 5 bases, and a span of 15 bases separates them. The CDR3 runs 15 amino acids, cysteine and phenylalanine included. Kept here is only the CDR3 DNA, which spans 45 bases and is read in frame from base 1. Hyperthyroidism patients were aged 18 to 65 years and newly diagnosed, with disease duration of less than 2 months. Exclusion was applied to patients with uncontrolled infections, other autoimmune diseases, pregnancy or lactation. Diagnoses were based on clinical symptoms, serum thyroxine and TRAb, thyroid ultrasound and orbital computed tomography. Blood from progressor patients was drawn when they were first diagnosed with hyperthyroidism, before any ophthalmopathy symptoms appeared. PBMCs were isolated from roughly 10 ml of fresh peripheral blood by Ficoll-Paque density gradient centrifugation. Progressor patients were first diagnosed with Graves' hyperthyroidism and then developed ophthalmopathy during follow-up. Total RNA was extracted with Trizol reagent, and quality was checked on an Agilent 2100 Bioanalyzer.

The chain is made from TRBV30 and TRBJ2-1; the D segment cannot be called with confidence. The specimen was blood. This receptor was obtained from a woman aged 25 to 45 with Graves' hyperthyroidism that later progressed to Graves' ophthalmopathy. The encoded CDR3 is CAWSDQTDVHNEQFF. The DNA is TGTGCCTGGAGTGACCAAACGGACGTACACAATGAGCAGTTCTTC.